Listed below are T cell receptor beta chains from one sample, sequenced in a study of blood T cell repertoires in COVID-19. Clones were read by immunoSEQ multiplex PCR, and TCRdb kept only the in-frame ones, dropping some. In the table there are 160,000 or so clones, more than 85% of which are singletons. The sequenced material came from peripheral blood. These receptor sequences come from a woman aged 65 to 85 with acute or convalescent COVID-19. CDR3s leave out the opening cysteine and the closing phenylalanine or tryptophan. Each record gives: J gene, V gene, D gene, CDR3 protein. The D gene is left open where the match is weak.

TRBJ1-2,TRBV14,-,ASSLLTGRSNYGYT
TRBJ1-1,TRBV7-3,TRBD1,ASSPRDRREAF
TRBJ1-2,TRBV5-1,-,ASSLASSINYGYT
TRBJ2-7,TRBV4-2,-,ASSQPSSYEQY
TRBJ1-5,TRBV19,TRBD1,ASSTDRVNSNQPQH
TRBJ2-1,TRBV6-5,-,ASSRTHNEQF
TRBJ1-1,TRBV15,-,ATSSPEMNTEAF
TRBJ1-6,TRBV6-6,-,ASLRRGGNSPLH
TRBJ1-3,TRBV7-9,-,ASSPGGLRSGNTIY
TRBJ2-1,TRBV10-3,TRBD1,AISESADRGVHEQF
TRBJ2-3,TRBV5-4,TRBD2,ASSLGGGGTDTQY
TRBJ1-2,TRBV5-1,-,ASSPATAYGYT
TRBJ2-3,TRBV4-2,-,ASSFRGSGDTQY
TRBJ2-5,TRBV7-3,TRBD2,ASSFAGLVGETQY
TRBJ1-4,TRBV2,-,ASGAGPNEKLF
TRBJ1-2,TRBV6-5,-,ASSFTRGRDGYT
TRBJ1-6,TRBV11-2,-,ASSLTLSNSPLH
TRBJ1-6,TRBV7-6,-,ASSLTREGVSSPLH
TRBJ2-5,TRBV6-5,TRBD2,ASRKAGGPETQY
TRBJ1-2,TRBV6-5,-,ASRAGPQKL
TRBJ2-7,TRBV28,TRBD2,ASSDTRTGTGGRYEQY
TRBJ1-1,TRBV5-8,TRBD1,ASSLTGTGVNTEAF
TRBJ2-2,TRBV28,TRBD2,ASSSSLGLAGGPGELF
TRBJ1-5,TRBV18,TRBD1,ASSLGTDNQPQH
TRBJ1-2,TRBV5-4,-,ASSLYSDPIRGYGYT
TRBJ1-1,TRBV19,TRBD1,ASSTQDRGPTEAF
TRBJ1-4,TRBV27,TRBD1,ASSLSGHGTGHGKLF
TRBJ2-5,TRBV3-1/TRBV3-2,-,ASSPLNPQTQY
TRBJ1-5,TRBV2,-,ASSLGQNAPHQPQH
TRBJ1-1,TRBV2,-,ASSVEREGNTEAF
TRBJ1-2,TRBV5-1,-,ASSRQNYYGYT
TRBJ2-2,TRBV2,TRBD1,ASSRQGANTGELF
TRBJ1-1,TRBV5-1,-,ASSLGWGQVTEAF
TRBJ1-5,TRBV6-6,-,ASSYSRQGNQPQH
TRBJ1-1,TRBV19,TRBD1,ASSLGGGVSEAF
TRBJ2-3,TRBV7-9,-,ASSLDGLGGADTQY
TRBJ2-3,TRBV28,-,AESGDVTDTQY
TRBJ1-2,TRBV4-1,TRBD1,ASSQDGTGGGGYT
TRBJ1-3,TRBV19,-,ASSIARGHTIY
TRBJ1-4,TRBV11-1,TRBD1,ASSPRQGGGEKLF
TRBJ2-2,TRBV5-1,-,ASSLWLDGAGELF